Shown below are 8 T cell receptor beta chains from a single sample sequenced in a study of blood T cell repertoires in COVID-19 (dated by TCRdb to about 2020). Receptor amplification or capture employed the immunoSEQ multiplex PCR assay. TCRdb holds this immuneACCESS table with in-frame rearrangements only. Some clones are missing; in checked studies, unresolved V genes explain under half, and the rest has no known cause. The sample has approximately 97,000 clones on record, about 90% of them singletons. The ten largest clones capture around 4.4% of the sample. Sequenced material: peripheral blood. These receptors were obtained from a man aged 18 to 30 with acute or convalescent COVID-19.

CDR3 sequence reads: CASSSDNNYEQYF. The CDR3 nucleotides are TGCGCCAGCAGCTCGGACAATAACTACGAGCAGTACTTC. The chain links TRBV5-1 to TRBJ2-7, with a weak D call TRBD1 (5 bases). Trimming left V 3 bases short and J 3 bases short, with 10 bases between. CDR1 is SGHRS, CDR2 YFSETQ, per germline. The CDR3 runs 13 residues.

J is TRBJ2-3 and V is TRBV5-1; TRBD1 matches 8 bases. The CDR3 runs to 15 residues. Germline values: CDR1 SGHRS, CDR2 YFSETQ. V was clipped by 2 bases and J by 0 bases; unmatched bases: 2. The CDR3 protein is CASSFDRGSTDTQYF. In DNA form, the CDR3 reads TGCGCCAGCAGCTTTGACAGGGGTAGCACAGATACGCAGTATTTT. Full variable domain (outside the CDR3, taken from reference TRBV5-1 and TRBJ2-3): KAGVTQTPRYLIKTRGQQVTLSCSPISGHRSVSWYQQTPGQGLQFLFEYFSETQRNKGNFPGRFSGRQFSNSRSEMNVSTLELGDSALYLCASSFDRGSTDTQYFGPGTRLTVL.

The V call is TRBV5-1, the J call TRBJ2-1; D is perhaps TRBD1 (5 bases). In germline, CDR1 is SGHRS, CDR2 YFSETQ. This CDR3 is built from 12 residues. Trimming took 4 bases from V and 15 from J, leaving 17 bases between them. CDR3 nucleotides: TGCGCCAGCAGCCCTCTCCAGGGAAGGGTGTTCTTC. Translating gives CASSPLQGRVFF.

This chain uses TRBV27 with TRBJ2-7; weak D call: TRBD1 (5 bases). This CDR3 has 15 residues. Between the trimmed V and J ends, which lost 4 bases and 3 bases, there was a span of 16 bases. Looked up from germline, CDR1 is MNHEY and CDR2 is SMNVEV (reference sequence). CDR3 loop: CASSSSDGRGYEQYF. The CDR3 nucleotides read TGTGCCAGCAGTTCCTCGGACGGTAGGGGCTACGAGCAGTACTTC.

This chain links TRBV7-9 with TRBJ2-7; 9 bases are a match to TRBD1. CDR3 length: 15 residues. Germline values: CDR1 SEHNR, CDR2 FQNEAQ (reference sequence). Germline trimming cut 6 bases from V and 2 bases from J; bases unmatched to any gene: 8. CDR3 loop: CASRRSGTGTYEQYF. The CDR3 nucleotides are TGTGCCAGCAGACGCTCCGGGACAGGGACCTACGAGCAGTACTTC.

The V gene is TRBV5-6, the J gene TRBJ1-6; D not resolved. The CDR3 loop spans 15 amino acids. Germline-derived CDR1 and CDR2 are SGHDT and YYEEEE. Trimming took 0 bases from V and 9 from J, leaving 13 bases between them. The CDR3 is CASSLAERFTSPLHF. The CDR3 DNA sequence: TGTGCCAGCAGCTTGGCCGAGAGGTTTACTTCACCCCTCCACTTT. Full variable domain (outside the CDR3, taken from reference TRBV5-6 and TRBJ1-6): DAGVTQSPTHLIKTRGQQVTLRCSPKSGHDTVSWYQQALGQGPQFIFQYYEEEERQRGNFPDRFSGHQFPNYSSELNVNALLLGDSALYLCASSLAERFTSPLHFGNGTRLTVT.

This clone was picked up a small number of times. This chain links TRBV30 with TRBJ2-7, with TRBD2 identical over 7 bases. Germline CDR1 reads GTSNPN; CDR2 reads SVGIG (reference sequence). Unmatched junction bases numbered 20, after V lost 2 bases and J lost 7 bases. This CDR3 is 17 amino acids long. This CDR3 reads CAWSSIPGLSGEGEQYF. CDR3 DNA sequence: TGTGCCTGGAGTTCCATACCGGGACTCTCTGGGGAGGGAGAGCAGTACTTC.

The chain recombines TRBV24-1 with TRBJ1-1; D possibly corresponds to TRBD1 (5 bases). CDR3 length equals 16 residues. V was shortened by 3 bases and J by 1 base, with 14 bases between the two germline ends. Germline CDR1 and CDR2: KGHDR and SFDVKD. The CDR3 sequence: CATSDGSQGWNTEAFF. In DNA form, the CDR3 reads TGTGCCACCAGTGATGGGTCCCAGGGATGGAACACTGAAGCTTTCTTT.